Shown below are 22 T cell receptor beta chains from a single sample sequenced in a study of beta chain features in type 1 diabetes. Expressed TCRB transcripts were sequenced after all isolated RNA was converted to cDNA. TCRdb's copy holds only in-frame clones and misses some; the assay was immunoSEQ multiplex PCR. Of 900,000 or so clones listed, roughly a sixth are singletons. The specimen sequenced was naive CD4+ T cells from blood. All receptors derive from a woman aged 18 to 35 in good health.

A few counts support this clone. This chain connects TRBV6-1 to TRBJ2-1; possibly TRBD2 for D (6 bases). The V gene lost 3 bases and the J gene lost 2 bases, with 8 bases spanning the gap. This CDR3 is built from 14 residues. Germline CDR1 reads MNHNS; CDR2 reads SASEGT. CDR3 in DNA: TGTGCCAGCAGTGACGCGGGGACCTACAATGAGCAGTTCTTC. It encodes CASSDAGTYNEQFF.

This clone has a handful of counts. The chain employs TRBV28 and TRBJ1-1; D unclear. Trimming shortened V by 3 bases and J by 8 bases, and 10 bases separated the two germline ends. Per germline, CDR1 MDHEN and CDR2 SYDVKM. The CDR3 covers 12 residues. CDR3 sequence reads: CASSFLGWEAFF. The CDR3 nucleotides read TGTGCCAGCAGTTTTCTTGGTTGGGAAGCTTTCTTT.

This clone was detected a few times. This sequence joins TRBV7-9 and TRBJ1-2; TRBD1 matches at 10 bases. The CDR3 is made up of 14 amino acids. Germline trimming cut 10 bases from V and 8 bases from J; bases unmatched to any gene: 13. Looked up from germline, CDR1 is SEHNR and CDR2 is FQNEAQ (reference sequence). Written as DNA, the CDR3 is TGTGCCATCTTAAGGGGGACAGGGGTTTACGGCTACACCTTC. Its protein product is CAILRGTGVYGYTF.

This clone was seen a handful of times. The chain combines TRBV7-9 with TRBJ1-2, with D perhaps matching TRBD1 (6 bases). Trimming cost V 5 bases and J 6 bases, with 16 bases left between them. This CDR3 is 14 amino acids long. CDR1 is SEHNR and CDR2 is FQNEAQ in the germline V gene (reference sequence). The CDR3 bases are TGTGCCAGCAGCCAACTCAGGGGAGACGATGGCTACACCTTC. Protein sequence: CASSQLRGDDGYTF.

V is TRBV7-2 and J is TRBJ1-4; 8 positions agree with TRBD1. CDR3 length equals 16 residues. Germline values: CDR1 SGHTA, CDR2 FQGNSA. V shed 1 base, J shed 7 bases, and the junction held 8 bases outside the gene matches. CDR3 nucleotides: TGTGCCAGCAGCTTAGGCCAGGGGGCCTTGGGTGAAAAACTGTTTTTT. This encodes CASSLGQGALGEKLFF.

The chain employs TRBV6-6 and TRBJ2-2; D unclear. The CDR3 is 15 residues long. V dropped 6 bases and J dropped 3 bases, with 14 bases sitting between them. Germline CDR1 is MNHNY and CDR2 is SVGAGI (reference sequence). The DNA of the CDR3 is TGTGCCAGCAGCCCACAAACGCGAGACACCGGGGAGCTGTTTTTT. It translates to CASSPQTRDTGELFF.

This chain uses TRBV7-3 with TRBJ2-3; D uncertain. This CDR3 comprises 17 residues. V lost 1 base, J lost 0 bases, and 14 bases lay in between. Germline CDR1 reads SGHTA; CDR2 reads FQGTGA. The CDR3 sequence is CASSLKAPAKSTDTQYF. CDR3 DNA sequence: TGTGCCAGCAGCTTAAAGGCTCCAGCGAAAAGCACAGATACGCAGTATTTT. Filled out from reference TRBV7-3 and TRBJ2-3, the complete variable domain reads GAGVSQTPSNKVTEKGKYVELRCDPISGHTALYWYRQSLGQGPEFLIYFQGTGAADDSGLPNDRFFAVRPEGSVSTLKIQRTERGDSAVYLCASSLKAPAKSTDTQYFGPGTRLTVL.

This clone was counted a few times. The CDR3 loop reads CASSLVASGSGNEQFF. CDR3 nucleotides: TGTGCCAGCAGCTTAGTCGCTAGCGGGAGCGGGAATGAGCAGTTCTTC. J is TRBJ2-1 and V is TRBV7-8; the match to TRBD2 covers 10 bases. In germline, CDR1 is SGHVS, CDR2 FQNEAQ. The CDR3 totals 16 residues. The junction had 7 bases not matched to a gene; V was cut back by 1 base and J by 7 bases.

This clone came up a few times. The V gene is TRBV6-1, the J gene TRBJ1-4, with a tentative D call TRBD1 (6 bases). The length of the CDR3 is 15 residues. Germline values: CDR1 MNHNS, CDR2 SASEGT. Trimming took off 0 bases at V and 10 bases at J, with 15 bases between the two ends. CDR3 in DNA: TGTGCCAGCAGTGAAGCGCGGGGGGCCAGAGGAAAACTGTTTTTT. This encodes CASSEARGARGKLFF.

CDR3 in DNA: TGTGCCACCAGCATAAGAACCGGGACAGGATATCGGTATACCGGGGCCAACGTCCTGACTTTC. It yields the protein CATSIRTGTGYRYTGANVLTF. This chain uses TRBV15 with TRBJ2-6; 8 positions agree with TRBD1. V trimming: 4 bases; J trimming: 4 bases; junction bases outside the gene matches: 21. The CDR3 is 21 residues long. The germline gives CDR1 LNHNV, CDR2 YYDKDF (reference sequence).

This clone was found a few times. This same CDR3 is encoded by further DNA sequences in the sample. This chain uses TRBV5-6 with TRBJ2-7; 7 bases match TRBD2. The CDR3 runs 13 residues. The germline gives CDR1 SGHDT, CDR2 YYEEEE. Trimming at V came to 2 bases and at J to 4 bases, leaving 3 bases not matched to a gene. The CDR3 DNA follows: TGTGCCAGCAGCTTTGGCGGGAGATACGAGCAGTACTTC. Protein: CASSFGGRYEQYF.

This clone has a handful of counts. The chain combines TRBV6-6 with TRBJ2-5; D possibly matches TRBD1 or TRBD2 (5 bases each). CDR1 is MNHNY and CDR2 is SVGAGI in the germline V gene (reference sequence). CDR3 length: 15 residues. Trimming stripped 5 bases from V and 0 bases from J, with 13 bases between. The CDR3, as DNA: TGTGCCAGCAGTAAGCCGGGGACCCACCAAGAGACCCAGTACTTC. Amino acid sequence: CASSKPGTHQETQYF.

V gene TRBV29-1 combines with J gene TRBJ2-1; 8 bases are a match to TRBD1. CDR3 length: 16 residues. After removal of 5 bases from V and 4 bases from J, the junction contained 13 bases not matched to a gene. CDR1 is SQVTM, CDR2 ANQGSEA, per germline. CDR3 residues: CSVLLVGQVTYNEQFF. The DNA of the CDR3 is TGCAGCGTTCTCTTGGTGGGACAGGTAACTTACAATGAGCAGTTCTTC.

The sample holds a few counts of this clone. V usage is TRBV11-2 and J usage is TRBJ2-7; 7 bases are a match to TRBD1. V was pared by 3 bases and J by 5 bases, with 4 bases of the junction left unmatched. This CDR3 spans 13 amino acids. From germline, CDR1 is SGHAT and CDR2 FQNNGV. The CDR3 loop is CASSFFDRDEQYF. The CDR3 DNA reads as TGTGCCAGCAGCTTCTTCGACAGGGACGAGCAGTACTTC.

This clone has only a few counts. The CDR3 is CASSPAGTSGQETQYF. The CDR3 coding sequence is TGCGCCAGCAGCCCGGCCGGGACTAGCGGACAAGAGACCCAGTACTTC. The chain links TRBV5-1 to TRBJ2-5; 11 bases match TRBD2. The CDR3 covers 16 residues. V gave up 4 bases and J gave up 2 bases; unmatched junction bases: 7. The germline V gene has CDR1 SGHRS and CDR2 YFSETQ.

J is TRBJ1-2 and V is TRBV7-9; 7 bases map to TRBD1. CDR3 length: 15 residues. Germline lookup yields CDR1 SEHNR and CDR2 FQNEAQ (reference sequence). Trimming at V came to 3 bases and at J to 2 bases, leaving 6 bases not matched to a gene. CDR3 sequence reads: CASSLRQGTNYGYTF. As DNA, the CDR3 is TGTGCCAGCAGCTTGCGACAGGGAACGAACTATGGCTACACCTTC. Together with reference TRBV7-9 and TRBJ1-2, the CDR3 gives the full variable domain: DTGVSQNPRHKITKRGQNVTFRCDPISEHNRLYWYRQTLGQGPEFLTYFQNEAQLEKSRLLSDRFSAERPKGSFSTLEIQRTEQGDSAMYLCASSLRQGTNYGYTFGSGTRLTVV.

J is TRBJ2-4 and V is TRBV11-2; tentative D call: TRBD2 (6 bases). This CDR3 spans 14 amino acids. Germline V lookup: CDR1 SGHAT, CDR2 FQNNGV. Trimming pared 5 bases from V and 0 bases from J, leaving 8 bases between. The CDR3 nucleotides read TGTGCCAGCAGCCCGGGACTAGCCAAAAACATTCAGTACTTC. This encodes CASSPGLAKNIQYF.

J is TRBJ2-5 and V is TRBV7-6; D is uncertain. Germline V gene sequence: CDR1 SGHVS, CDR2 FNYEAQ. V lost 2 bases, J lost 5 bases, and 6 bases lay in between. CDR3 length: 12 amino acids. The CDR3 coding sequence is TGTGCCAGCAGCTTAATTTCGGAGACCCAGTACTTC. Its protein is CASSLISETQYF.

In its sample, this clone was seen a few times. DNA for the CDR3: TGTGCCAGCAGTTTAGCAGGGGTGCCGTACTTC. This translates into CASSLAGVPYF. The chain carries TRBV28 and TRBJ2-7; maybe TRBD1 (6 bases). The CDR3 runs 11 residues. V lost 2 bases to trimming and J lost 12 bases, with 11 bases between them. Germline loops: CDR1 MDHEN, CDR2 SYDVKM.

This clone showed up just a few times. Other DNA sequences of this sample code for an identical CDR3. V usage is TRBV11-1 and J usage is TRBJ2-1; 9 nucleotides agree with TRBD1. Germline assignment: CDR1 SGHAT and CDR2 FQDESV (reference sequence). The CDR3 length is 15 residues. The V segment lost 3 bases and the J segment 0 bases; nucleotides outside the gene matches: 0. The CDR3 DNA follows: TGTGCCAGCAGCTTGGGACAGGGCTCCTACAATGAGCAGTTCTTC. It encodes CASSLGQGSYNEQFF.

V and J are TRBV5-5 and TRBJ2-7, with D perhaps being TRBD1 or TRBD2 (5 bases each). The germline V gene has CDR1 SGHKS and CDR2 YYEKEE (reference sequence). The CDR3 is made up of 14 amino acids. Trimming cost V 4 bases and J 2 bases, with 13 bases left between them. Written as DNA, the CDR3 is TGTGCCAGCAGCAGGGACGGAAAGGCCTACGAGCAGTACTTC. It yields the protein CASSRDGKAYEQYF.

The sample holds a few counts of this clone. V usage is TRBV7-2 and J usage is TRBJ2-5, with D maybe TRBD2 (5 bases). Trimming removed 3 bases from V and 7 bases from J, with 12 bases in between. The CDR3 length is 13 residues. Germline V gene sequence: CDR1 SGHTA, CDR2 FQGNSA. This chain's CDR3 is CASSLERSGTQYF. The DNA for the CDR3 is TGTGCCAGCAGCTTGGAGCGGTCCGGGACCCAGTACTTC.